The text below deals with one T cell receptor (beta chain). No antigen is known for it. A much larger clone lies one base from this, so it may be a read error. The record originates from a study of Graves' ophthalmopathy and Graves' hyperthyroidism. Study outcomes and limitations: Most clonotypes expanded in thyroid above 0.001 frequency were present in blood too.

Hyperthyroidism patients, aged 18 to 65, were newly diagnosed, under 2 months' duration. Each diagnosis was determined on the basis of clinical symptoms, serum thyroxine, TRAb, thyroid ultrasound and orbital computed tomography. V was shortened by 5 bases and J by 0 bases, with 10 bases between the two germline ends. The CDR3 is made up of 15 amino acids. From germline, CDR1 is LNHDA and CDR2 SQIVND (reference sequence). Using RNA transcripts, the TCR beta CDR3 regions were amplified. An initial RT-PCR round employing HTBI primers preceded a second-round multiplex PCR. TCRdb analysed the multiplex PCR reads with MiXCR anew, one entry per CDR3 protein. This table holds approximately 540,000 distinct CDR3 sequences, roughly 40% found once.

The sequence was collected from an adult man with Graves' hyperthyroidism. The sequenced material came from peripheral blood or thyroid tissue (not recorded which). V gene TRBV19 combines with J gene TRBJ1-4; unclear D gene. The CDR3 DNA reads TGTGCCAGTAGTCTGCAGAGTGCAACTAATGAAAAACTGTTTTTT. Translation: CASSLQSATNEKLFF.